One and the same sample provided the 9 T cell receptor beta chains below, sequenced in a study of blood T cell repertoires in COVID-19. Sequencing was performed with immunoSEQ multiplex PCR; in TCRdb, only in-frame clones are kept and a portion is missing. Of roughly 81,000 clones listed, around 80% are singletons. Specimen: peripheral blood. All receptors derive from a man aged 55 to 70 with acute or convalescent COVID-19.

The CDR3 sequence is CASSSTTSGSWNEQFF. Written as DNA, the CDR3 is TGTGCCAGCAGCTCCACGACTAGCGGGAGTTGGAATGAGCAGTTCTTC. The chain employs TRBV7-2 and TRBJ2-1, with TRBD2 matching 12 bases. The CDR3 contains 16 residues. Per germline, CDR1 SGHTA and CDR2 FQGNSA. V was clipped by 4 bases and J by 7 bases; unmatched bases: 8.

The rearrangement joins TRBV10-3 to TRBJ2-5, with D perhaps TRBD1 (6 bases). The CDR3 length is 14 residues. The V gene lost 8 bases and the J gene lost 5 bases, with 18 bases spanning the gap. CDR1 and CDR2 (germline): ENHRY, SYGVKD. CDR3 residues: CAISVPQGWETQYF. As DNA, the CDR3 is TGTGCCATCTCTGTTCCCCAGGGGTGGGAGACCCAGTACTTC.

The V and J genes are TRBV19 and TRBJ2-4; D gene ambiguous. The CDR3 totals 15 residues. Germline V gene sequence: CDR1 LNHDA, CDR2 SQIVND (reference sequence). Trimming shortened V by 5 bases and J by 0 bases, and 11 bases separated the two germline ends. The CDR3 nucleotides read TGTGCCAGTAGTCCTTGGAGTTCAGCCAAAAACATTCAGTACTTC. It is translated as CASSPWSSAKNIQYF.

This chain links TRBV27 with TRBJ2-1, with 13 bases fitting TRBD2. This CDR3 contains 14 residues. CDR1 is MNHEY, CDR2 SMNVEV, per germline (reference sequence). V was pared by 2 bases and J by 9 bases, with 1 base of the junction left unmatched. The CDR3 protein is CASSLTSGRGEQFF. As DNA, the CDR3 is TGTGCCAGCAGTTTAACTAGCGGGAGGGGTGAGCAGTTCTTC.

The sample holds one count of this clone. This chain connects TRBV7-8 to TRBJ2-5; D is perhaps TRBD1 (6 bases). The germline CDR1 and CDR2 sequences are SGHVS and FQNEAQ. Between the trimmed V and J ends, which lost 1 base and 1 base, there was a span of 10 bases. The CDR3 is made up of 15 amino acids. The CDR3 region has the DNA TGTGCCAGCAGCTTAGGGGGGACACGCCAAGAGACCCAGTACTTC. Amino acid sequence: CASSLGGTRQETQYF.

The V call is TRBV6-5, the J call TRBJ2-3; D unclear. From germline, CDR1 is MNHEY and CDR2 SVGAGI. CDR3 size: 14 residues. The ends were cut back, 0 bases at V and 3 bases at J, with 7 bases in the middle. CDR3 DNA sequence: TGTGCCAGCAGTTACTCGCGGCAGACAGATACGCAGTATTTT. As protein: CASSYSRQTDTQYF.

This sequence joins TRBV3-1 (or the pseudogene TRBV3-2) and TRBJ2-3; TRBD1 matches 9 bases. V lost 4 bases, J lost 3 bases, and 5 bases stayed unmatched. Germline V gives CDR1 LGHDT, CDR2 YNNKEL (reference sequence). The CDR3 extends over 15 amino acids. CDR3 amino acids: CASSRTGDGTDTQYF. CDR3 nucleotides: TGTGCCAGCAGCCGGACAGGGGATGGGACAGATACGCAGTATTTT.

The chain combines TRBV6-2 or TRBV6-3 with TRBJ2-2, with 12 positions matching TRBD2. Germline loops: CDR1 MNHEY, CDR2 SVGEGT. The V segment lost 5 bases and the J segment 6 bases; nucleotides outside the gene matches: 10. This CDR3 spans 17 amino acids. The CDR3 here is CASSPPSGGEGAGELFF. The CDR3 bases are TGTGCCAGCAGTCCCCCTAGCGGGGGGGAGGGCGCCGGGGAGCTGTTTTTT.

The chain recombines TRBV7-2 with TRBJ2-7; 7 bases line up with TRBD2. Germline values: CDR1 SGHTA, CDR2 FQGNSA. The CDR3 is made up of 16 amino acids. Germline trimming cut 5 bases from V and 0 bases from J; bases unmatched to any gene: 10. CDR3 bases: TGTGCCAGCAGCCTTCCGACGGGAGGAGGCTCCTACGAGCAGTACTTC. Residues: CASSLPTGGGSYEQYF.